These 2 T cell receptor beta chains originate from one sample sequenced in a study of shared clonotypes between healthy human individuals. Naive CD8 populations comprised CD45RO-negative cells positively selected for CCR7, excluding terminally differentiated effector memory CD45RA+ cells. This table comes from immunoSEQ multiplex PCR, and its TCRdb copy is limited to in-frame clones, with some not included. The sample has about 1,800,000 clones; about 94% are singletons. The sample taken for sequencing was naive CD8+ T cells sorted from blood. The receptors here all came from a man aged 18-30 years in good health.

V usage is TRBV7-9 and J usage is TRBJ2-3; 9 positions agree with TRBD1. CDR3 length equals 16 residues. Germline CDR1 is SEHNR and CDR2 is FQNEAQ (reference sequence). The junction had 9 bases not matched to a gene; V was cut back by 5 bases and J by 3 bases. The CDR3 protein is CASSTGQGTKTDTQYF. DNA of the CDR3: TGTGCCAGCAGCACCGGACAGGGGACGAAAACAGATACGCAGTATTTT.

This clone was recorded a few times. The gene calls are TRBV25-1 and TRBJ1-2; D call uncertain. This CDR3 has 11 residues. Trimming removed 3 bases from V and 6 bases from J, with 5 bases in between. Germline V gene lookup returns CDR1 MGHDK and CDR2 SYGVNS. CDR3 in amino acids: CASSDSDGYTF. The DNA of the CDR3 is TGTGCCAGCAGTGACAGTGATGGCTACACCTTC.